The clone carrying this TCR beta chain occurred many times. Antigen specificity is unknown. Amplified TCR beta CDR3 regions were obtained using RNA transcripts as template. The workflow started with a first-round RT-PCR run with HTBI primers and then moved on to a second-round multiplex PCR. MiXCR was run by TCRdb on the multiplex PCR reads, yielding one entry per CDR3 protein. The sample contains roughly 300,000 distinct CDR3 sequences, roughly a sixth of which appear only once. Germline V gene lookup returns CDR1 SEHNR and CDR2 FQNEAQ (reference sequence). V lost 3 bases, J lost 6 bases, and 8 bases lay in between. The CDR3 length is 12 residues. This record comes from a study of Graves' ophthalmopathy and Graves' hyperthyroidism. Overall study findings and caveats: Sensitivity reached about 70% and specificity just under 75% when the model predicted ophthalmopathy progression.

Moderate-to-severe activity, CAS at least 3, NOSPECS at least 4 and duration under 3 months characterized donors with ophthalmopathy. Other autoimmune diseases, uncontrolled infections, pregnancy and lactation each led to patient exclusion. Material for sequencing was peripheral blood. The V and J genes are TRBV7-9 and TRBJ1-2, with D uncertain. The clonotype was recovered from an adult man with Graves' ophthalmopathy. The DNA of the CDR3 is TGTGCCAGCAGCTTTGCGTCTAATGGCTACACCTTC. It encodes CASSFASNGYTF.